A selection of T cell receptor beta chains follows, all from one sample in a study of blood T cell repertoires in COVID-19. The method was immunoSEQ multiplex PCR; TCRdb's version includes in-frame clones alone and lacks a portion of them. Altogether 180,000 or so clones are present, about 88% being singletons, with the ten largest covering around 0.99%. Input material: peripheral blood. The receptors were sampled from a man aged 18 to 30 with acute or convalescent COVID-19. The CDR3 runs from the conserved cysteine through the conserved F or W. D genes are given only for firm matches. Size is stated for part of the rows, as once, few or many counts, or as a class when the clone is expanded.

abundance,j_gene,v_gene,d_gene,CDR3aa,CDR3nt
NA,TRBJ1-2,TRBV28,TRBD1,CASSSAGTGNNYGYTF,TGTGCCAGCAGTTCGGCCGGGACAGGCAATAACTATGGCTACACCTTC
NA,TRBJ2-5,TRBV24-1,NA,CATSDLRLDGETQYF,TGTGCCACCAGTGATTTGCGGCTAGATGGAGAGACCCAGTACTTC
NA,TRBJ1-1,TRBV6-5,TRBD1,CASSLGQGHTEAFF,TGTGCCAGCAGTTTAGGACAGGGCCACACTGAAGCTTTCTTT
NA,TRBJ1-1,TRBV30,NA,CAWRGAANTEAFF,TGTGCCTGGAGGGGGGCAGCGAACACTGAAGCTTTCTTT
few,TRBJ2-5,TRBV29-1,NA,CSVEEWGVEGQETQYF,TGCAGCGTTGAAGAATGGGGGGTAGAAGGGCAAGAGACCCAGTACTTC
NA,TRBJ1-2,TRBV9,NA,CASSVAGGLYGYTF,TGTGCCAGCAGCGTTGCAGGCGGGCTCTATGGCTACACCTTC
NA,TRBJ1-4,TRBV28,TRBD1,CASTPGQVNEKLFF,TGTGCCAGCACCCCGGGACAGGTGAATGAAAAACTGTTTTTT
NA,TRBJ1-2,TRBV6-1,TRBD1,CASSDRTGTNYGYTF,TGTGCCAGCAGTGATAGGACAGGGACTAACTATGGCTACACCTTC
NA,TRBJ2-2,TRBV29-1,TRBD1,CSVNRDRGDSTGELFF,TGCAGCGTTAACCGGGACAGGGGAGATAGCACCGGGGAGCTGTTTTTT
NA,TRBJ2-5,TRBV2,NA,CASRPSRNQETQYF,TGTGCCAGCAGGCCCTCTAGAAATCAAGAGACCCAGTACTTC
few,TRBJ1-3,TRBV6-1,NA,CASSERRASGNTIYF,TGTGCCAGCAGTGAGAGGAGGGCCTCTGGAAACACCATATATTTT
NA,TRBJ1-2,TRBV7-9,TRBD1,CASSGTLQGIYGYTF,TGTGCCAGCAGCGGAACTTTACAGGGGATCTATGGCTACACCTTC
NA,TRBJ2-7,TRBV5-1,NA,CASSLGGPTYEQYF,TGCGCCAGCAGCTTAGGCGGGCCCACCTACGAGCAGTACTTC
NA,TRBJ2-5,TRBV3-1/TRBV3-2,TRBD1,CASQQGAKTQYF,TGTGCCAGCCAACAGGGGGCGAAGACCCAGTACTTC
NA,TRBJ2-3,TRBV5-1,TRBD2,CASSLRLAGGPKNTDTQYF,TGCGCCAGCAGCCTCAGACTAGCGGGGGGGCCAAAAAACACAGATACGCAGTATTTT
NA,TRBJ2-1,TRBV11-1,NA,CASSLADRNNEQFF,TGTGCCAGCAGCTTAGCCGACAGAAACAATGAGCAGTTCTTC
NA,TRBJ2-3,TRBV4-2,NA,CASSQDYSTGRDTQYF,TGTGCCAGCAGCCAAGATTATTCCACAGGACGGGATACGCAGTATTTT
NA,TRBJ2-1,TRBV11-2,TRBD2,CASSLVGTSGPYNEQFF,TGTGCCAGCAGCTTAGTCGGGACTAGCGGGCCTTACAATGAGCAGTTCTTC
once,TRBJ2-1,TRBV27,TRBD1,CASSLMGQRNNEQFF,TGTGCCAGCAGTTTAATGGGACAGAGAAACAATGAGCAGTTCTTC
NA,TRBJ2-2,TRBV3-1/TRBV3-2,TRBD1,CASSSTTSGGEAGELFF,TGTGCCAGCAGCTCTACAACTTCAGGGGGCGAGGCCGGGGAGCTGTTTTTT
NA,TRBJ2-7,TRBV19,TRBD1,CASSMKQGATYEQYF,TGTGCCAGTAGTATGAAACAGGGGGCTACCTACGAGCAGTACTTC
NA,TRBJ1-2,TRBV20-1,NA,CSAQGLEGYTF,TGCAGTGCTCAGGGGTTAGAAGGCTACACCTTC
once,TRBJ1-2,TRBV9,NA,CASSPSGGAVYGYTF,TGTGCCAGCAGCCCTAGTGGGGGGGCAGTTTATGGCTACACCTTC
NA,TRBJ2-7,TRBV29-1,TRBD1,CSVTPGTGVHEQYF,TGCAGCGTCACCCCCGGGACAGGGGTACACGAGCAGTACTTC
NA,TRBJ2-3,TRBV6-5,NA,CASSYSHASGTDTQYF,TGTGCCAGCAGTTACTCCCACGCTAGCGGCACAGATACGCAGTATTTT
NA,TRBJ2-3,TRBV2,TRBD1,CASRLSGGADTQYF,TGTGCCAGCAGACTATCAGGGGGCGCAGATACGCAGTATTTT
NA,TRBJ2-1,TRBV5-1,NA,CASSLWGDVYNEQFF,TGCGCCAGCAGCTTATGGGGAGACGTTTACAATGAGCAGTTCTTC
NA,TRBJ2-2,TRBV3-1/TRBV3-2,NA,CASSLSPRTHGELFF,TGTGCCAGCAGCCTGAGCCCCCGGACACACGGGGAGCTGTTTTTT
NA,TRBJ1-1,TRBV7-2,NA,CASSSQGGITEAFF,TGTGCCAGCAGCTCCCAGGGAGGTATAACTGAAGCTTTCTTT
NA,TRBJ2-4,TRBV7-9,NA,CASSLSGILAKNIQYF,TGTGCCAGCAGCTTATCGGGGATATTAGCCAAAAACATTCAGTACTTC
NA,TRBJ2-1,TRBV7-9,NA,CASSLKGRGDNEQFF,TGTGCCAGCAGCTTAAAAGGGCGGGGCGACAATGAGCAGTTCTTC
NA,TRBJ1-5,TRBV19,NA,CASSIHADSGPQHF,TGTGCCAGTAGTATTCACGCAGACTCTGGGCCCCAGCATTTT
NA,TRBJ1-6,TRBV9,NA,CASSGSQGISPLHF,TGTGCCAGCAGCGGATCGCAGGGGATTTCACCCCTCCACTTT
once,TRBJ2-7,TRBV4-1,TRBD1,CASSQGQGYYEQYF,TGCGCCAGCAGCCAAGGACAGGGATACTACGAGCAGTACTTC
NA,TRBJ1-2,TRBV30,NA,CAWTEYNYGYTF,TGTGCCTGGACAGAATATAACTATGGCTACACCTTC
NA,TRBJ2-2,TRBV7-2,TRBD2,CASSLASGSGELFF,TGTGCCAGCAGTTTAGCCAGCGGGAGCGGGGAGCTGTTTTTT
NA,TRBJ2-1,TRBV1,NA,CTSSQVSGGQGHNEQFF,TGCACCAGCAGCCAAGTATCCGGGGGACAGGGACACAATGAGCAGTTCTTC
NA,TRBJ2-7,TRBV10-3,TRBD1,CAIRDRASYEQYF,TGTGCCATCAGGGACAGGGCCTCCTACGAGCAGTACTTC
NA,TRBJ2-2,TRBV12-5,TRBD1,CASGLNQGATGELFF,TGTGCTAGTGGTTTGAATCAGGGGGCAACCGGGGAGCTGTTTTTT
NA,TRBJ1-2,TRBV9,NA,CASSSGRRVANYGYTF,TGTGCCAGCAGCTCAGGGAGGAGGGTAGCTAACTATGGCTACACCTTC